A selection of T cell receptor beta chains follows, all from one sample in a study of T cell repertoires in cytomegalovirus infection. What these receptors recognize is not known. TCRdb used MiXCR to reprocess the reads, holding one entry per CDR3 protein. Here the sample spans roughly 180,000 distinct CDR3 sequences, 20% to 25% being singletons. The sequencing here drew on CD8+ T cells from cultured PBMCs, taken from culture after CMV antigen stimulation. Receptors were obtained from a human donor in good health (CMV status not recorded). Some clones in this sample may be carry-over from other donors' samples. The CDR3 runs from the conserved cysteine through the conserved F or W. D genes are given only for firm matches. Clone sizes are given selectively: once, few, many, or a class where the clone is expanded.

J gene | clone size | CDR3 length | V gene | D gene | CDR3 DNA | CDR3 protein
TRBJ2-7 | . | 15 | TRBV28 | TRBD1 | TGTGCCAGCAGTCCTCCCGGGACAGGGGGCAACGAGCAGTACTTC | CASSPPGTGGNEQYF
TRBJ1-2 | . | 14 | TRBV4-1 | . | TGCGCCAGCAGCCAAGATCAAGGGGCCAACGGCTACACCTTC | CASSQDQGANGYTF
TRBJ2-7 | . | 13 | TRBV15 | . | TGTGCCACCAGGACAGCATTTTCCTACGAGCAGTACTTC | CATRTAFSYEQYF
TRBJ1-5 | . | 14 | TRBV7-4 | TRBD1 | TGTGCCAGCAGCTTAAGGGACAGCAATCAGTCCCAGCATTTT | CASSLRDSNQSQHF
TRBJ2-7 | few | 16 | TRBV4-1 | . | TGCGCCAGCAGCCAAGGGGGTGGGACTCCAACCTACGAGCAGTACTTC | CASSQGGGTPTYEQYF
TRBJ1-6 | . | 14 | TRBV9 | . | TGTGCCAGACGACAGGTTCGCTATAATTCACCCCTCCACTTT | CARRQVRYNSPLHF
TRBJ2-2 | . | 18 | TRBV23-1 | TRBD1 | TGCGCCAGCAGTCAATCGATAGGGGACAGTCAAGGAACCGGGGAGCTGTTTTTT | CASSQSIGDSQGTGELFF
TRBJ2-1 | . | 13 | TRBV6-2/TRBV6-3 | . | TGTGCCAGCAGTTGGGTCGGTTACAATGAGCAGTTCTTC | CASSWVGYNEQFF
TRBJ1-2 | many | 13 | TRBV27 | . | TGTGCCAGCAGTCTCGGGGGGCTGGATGGCTACACCTTC | CASSLGGLDGYTF
TRBJ1-1 | . | 13 | TRBV29-1 | . | TGCAGCGTTGATTGGGCCGGGGAAACTGAAGCTTTCTTT | CSVDWAGETEAFF
TRBJ2-2 | . | 16 | TRBV6-2/TRBV6-3 | . | TGTGCCAGCAGTGAGACGGGGGGCTCCTACACCGGGGAGCTGTTTTTT | CASSETGGSYTGELFF
TRBJ1-1 | few | 15 | TRBV6-5 | . | TGTGCCAGCAGCCCAAGAACCGGACGGAACACTGAAGCTTTCTTT | CASSPRTGRNTEAFF
TRBJ1-5 | many | 13 | TRBV28 | . | TGTGCCAGCAGTTTGGGGAGGGATCAGCCCCAGCATTTT | CASSLGRDQPQHF
TRBJ1-6 | . | 14 | TRBV2 | . | TGTGCCAGCAGTGAAATGGTCACAGCTTCACCCCTCCACTTT | CASSEMVTASPLHF
TRBJ2-7 | few | 16 | TRBV27 | . | TGTGCCAGCAGTTTTTCGACAGGTTTTCTCACCTACGAGCAGTACTTC | CASSFSTGFLTYEQYF
TRBJ2-7 | few | 14 | TRBV7-6 | . | TGTGCCAGCAGCCCAAGAACACAGGGATCCGAGCAGTACTTC | CASSPRTQGSEQYF
TRBJ2-1 | many | 15 | TRBV6-1 | . | TGTGCCAGCACCCATCGGCGGCTTAGGGAGGCTGAGCAGTTCTTC | CASTHRRLREAEQFF
TRBJ2-1 | . | 15 | TRBV7-6 | TRBD2 | TGTGCCAGCAGCTTAGAGGCCTCGGGAGGCACAGCGCAGTTCTTC | CASSLEASGGTAQFF
TRBJ2-7 | . | 15 | TRBV5-6 | . | TGTGCCAGCAGCTTGGAAGGGCTTCCCCACTACGAGCAGTACTTC | CASSLEGLPHYEQYF
TRBJ2-7 | few | 15 | TRBV6-2/TRBV6-3 | . | TGTGCCAGCAGTTACCCGATGGACAGCCACTACGAGCAGTACTTC | CASSYPMDSHYEQYF
TRBJ2-7 | few | 14 | TRBV12-3/TRBV12-4 | TRBD1 | TGTGCCAGCAGTTTAGGGACAGGGGGCCTCGAGCAGTACTTC | CASSLGTGGLEQYF
TRBJ2-3 | . | 16 | TRBV12-3/TRBV12-4 | . | TGTGCCAGCAGTTTAAGGACGGGGGATGAAACAGATACGCAGTATTTT | CASSLRTGDETDTQYF
TRBJ2-7 | few | 14 | TRBV13 | . | TGTGCCAGCAGCTTATTTTCGCGGGGATACGAGCAGTACTTC | CASSLFSRGYEQYF
TRBJ2-1 | . | 15 | TRBV7-2 | TRBD2 | TGTGCCAGCAGCTTAGAGGGACTAGGGTATTACGAGCAGTTCTTC | CASSLEGLGYYEQFF
TRBJ1-5 | . | 18 | TRBV12-3/TRBV12-4 | TRBD1 | TGTGCCAGCTCCTCGACAGGGGGTCTCCTTTATAGCAATCAGCCCCAGCATTTT | CASSSTGGLLYSNQPQHF